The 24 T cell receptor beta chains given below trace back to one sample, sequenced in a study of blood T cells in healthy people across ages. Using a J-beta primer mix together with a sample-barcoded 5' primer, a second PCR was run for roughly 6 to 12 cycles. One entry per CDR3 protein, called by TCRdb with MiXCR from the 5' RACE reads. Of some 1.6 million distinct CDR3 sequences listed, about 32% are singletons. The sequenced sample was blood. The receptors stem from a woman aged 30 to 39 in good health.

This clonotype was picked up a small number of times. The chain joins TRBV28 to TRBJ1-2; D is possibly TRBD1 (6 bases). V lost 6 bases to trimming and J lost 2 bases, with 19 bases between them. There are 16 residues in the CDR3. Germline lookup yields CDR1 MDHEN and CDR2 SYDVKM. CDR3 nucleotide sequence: TGTGCCAGCAGCCGGCACTTAGGGACACGAAACTATGGCTACACCTTC. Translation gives CASSRHLGTRNYGYTF.

The CDR3 region has the DNA TGTGCCAGCCAGACAGGAGCTCCCCGGGGCTACACCTTC. Translation: CASQTGAPRGYTF. The J gene is TRBJ1-2, the V gene TRBV28; D possibly corresponds to TRBD1 (6 bases). Trimming stripped 8 bases from V and 8 bases from J, with 18 bases between. Germline values: CDR1 MDHEN, CDR2 SYDVKM. The CDR3 consists of 13 residues.

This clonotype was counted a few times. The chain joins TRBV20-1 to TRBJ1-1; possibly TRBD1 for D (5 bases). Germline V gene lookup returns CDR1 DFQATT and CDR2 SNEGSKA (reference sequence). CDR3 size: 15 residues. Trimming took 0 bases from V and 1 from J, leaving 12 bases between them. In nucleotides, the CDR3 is TGCAGTGCTAGAGACTTAGGGGTCAAGAACACTGAAGCTTTCTTT. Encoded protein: CSARDLGVKNTEAFF.

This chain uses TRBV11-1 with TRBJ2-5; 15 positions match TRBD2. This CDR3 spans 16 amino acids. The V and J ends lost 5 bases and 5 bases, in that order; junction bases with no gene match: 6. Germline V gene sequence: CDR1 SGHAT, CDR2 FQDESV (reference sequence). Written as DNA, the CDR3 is TGTGCCAGCAGCCGCGGACTAGCGGGGGGGGATGAGACCCAGTACTTC. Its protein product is CASSRGLAGGDETQYF. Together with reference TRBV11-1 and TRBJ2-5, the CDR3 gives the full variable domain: EAEVAQSPRYKITEKSQAVAFWCDPISGHATLYWYRQILGQGPELLVQFQDESVVDDSQLPKDRFSAERLKGVDSTLKIQPAELGDSAMYLCASSRGLAGGDETQYFGPGTRLLVL.

Written as DNA, the CDR3 is TGCAGCGTTGATGGGGCTACTGGGGCCAACGTCCTGACTTTC. It codes for CSVDGATGANVLTF. The chain joins TRBV29-1 to TRBJ2-6, with D perhaps TRBD1 (5 bases). CDR1 is SQVTM, CDR2 ANQGSEA, per germline. V lost 3 bases and J lost 2, with 8 bases in between. The length of the CDR3 is 14 residues.

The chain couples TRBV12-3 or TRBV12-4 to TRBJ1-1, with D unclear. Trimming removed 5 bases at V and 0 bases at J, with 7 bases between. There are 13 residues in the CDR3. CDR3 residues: CASSITMNTEAFF. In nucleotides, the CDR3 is TGTGCCAGCAGTATTACAATGAACACTGAAGCTTTCTTT.

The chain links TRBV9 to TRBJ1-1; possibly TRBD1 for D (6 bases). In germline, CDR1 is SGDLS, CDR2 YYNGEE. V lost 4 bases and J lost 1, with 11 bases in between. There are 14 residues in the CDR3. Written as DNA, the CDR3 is TGTGCCAGCAGCACCCTGGACAGGAACACTGAAGCTTTCTTT. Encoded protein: CASSTLDRNTEAFF.

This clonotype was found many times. CDR3 sequence: CSVEDQAYEQFF. The DNA of the CDR3 is TGCAGCGTTGAAGATCAGGCATATGAGCAGTTCTTC. The gene calls are TRBV29-1 and TRBJ2-1; D gene unclear. Looked up from germline, CDR1 is SQVTM and CDR2 is ANQGSEA. There are 12 residues in the CDR3. Trimming shortened V by 0 bases and J by 8 bases, and 8 bases separated the two germline ends.

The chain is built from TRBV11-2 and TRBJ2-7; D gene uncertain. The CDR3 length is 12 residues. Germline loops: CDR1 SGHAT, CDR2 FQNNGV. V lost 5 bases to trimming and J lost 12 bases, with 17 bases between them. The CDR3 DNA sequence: TGTGCCAGCAGCCCGCTTCCGGAGACCCGGTACTTC. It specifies CASSPLPETRYF. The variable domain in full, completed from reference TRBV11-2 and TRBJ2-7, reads EAGVAQSPRYKIIEKRQSVAFWCNPISGHATLYWYQQILGQGPKLLIQFQNNGVVDDSQLPKDRFSAERLKGVDSTLKIQPAKLEDSAVYLCASSPLPETRYFGPGTRLTVT.

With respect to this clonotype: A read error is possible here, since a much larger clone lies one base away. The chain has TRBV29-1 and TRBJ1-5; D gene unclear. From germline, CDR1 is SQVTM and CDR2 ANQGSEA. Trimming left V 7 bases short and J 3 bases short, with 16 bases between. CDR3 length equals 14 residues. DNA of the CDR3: TGCAGCGCGTCCCGGGGTACTAACAATCAGCCCCAGCATTTT. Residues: CSASRGTNNQPQHF.

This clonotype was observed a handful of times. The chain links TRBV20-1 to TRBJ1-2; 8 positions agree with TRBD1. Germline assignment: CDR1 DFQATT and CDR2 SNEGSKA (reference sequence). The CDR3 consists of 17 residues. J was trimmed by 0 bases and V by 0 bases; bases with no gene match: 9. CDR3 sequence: CSARDRGTGAANYGYTF. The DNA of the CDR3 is TGCAGTGCTAGAGATCGTGGGACAGGAGCCGCTAACTATGGCTACACCTTC.

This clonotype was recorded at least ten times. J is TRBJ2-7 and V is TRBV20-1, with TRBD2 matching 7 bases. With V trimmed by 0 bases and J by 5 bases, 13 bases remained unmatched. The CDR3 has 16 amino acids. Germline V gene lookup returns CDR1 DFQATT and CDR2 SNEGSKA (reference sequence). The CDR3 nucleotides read TGCAGTGCTAGAGATATCGGGAGGCCGGTCGCCCACGAGCAGTACTTC. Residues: CSARDIGRPVAHEQYF.

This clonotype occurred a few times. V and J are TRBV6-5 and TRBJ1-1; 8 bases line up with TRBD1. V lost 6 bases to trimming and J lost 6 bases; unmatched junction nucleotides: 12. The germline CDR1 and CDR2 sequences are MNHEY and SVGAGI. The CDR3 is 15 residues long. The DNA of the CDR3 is TGTGCCAGCAGGCCTAAGACAGGGGTGGGGGCTGAAGCTTTCTTT. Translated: CASRPKTGVGAEAFF.

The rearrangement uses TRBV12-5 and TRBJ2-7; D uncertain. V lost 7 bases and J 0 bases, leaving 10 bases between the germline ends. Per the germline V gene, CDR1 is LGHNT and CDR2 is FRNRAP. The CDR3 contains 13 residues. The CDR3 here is CASALGISYEQYF. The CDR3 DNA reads TGTGCTAGTGCCCTTGGTATCTCCTACGAGCAGTACTTC.

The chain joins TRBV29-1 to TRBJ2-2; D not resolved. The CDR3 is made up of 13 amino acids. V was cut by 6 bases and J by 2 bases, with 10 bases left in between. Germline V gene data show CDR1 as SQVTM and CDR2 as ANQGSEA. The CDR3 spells CSVCEENTGELFF. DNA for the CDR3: TGCAGCGTATGCGAGGAAAACACCGGGGAGCTGTTTTTT.

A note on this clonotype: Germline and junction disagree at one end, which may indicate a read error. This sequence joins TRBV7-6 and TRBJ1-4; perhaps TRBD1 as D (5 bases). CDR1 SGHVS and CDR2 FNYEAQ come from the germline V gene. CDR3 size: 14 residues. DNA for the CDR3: TGTACCAGCAGCTCCGACAGTTTAAATGAAAAACTGTTTTTT. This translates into CTSSSDSLNEKLFF.

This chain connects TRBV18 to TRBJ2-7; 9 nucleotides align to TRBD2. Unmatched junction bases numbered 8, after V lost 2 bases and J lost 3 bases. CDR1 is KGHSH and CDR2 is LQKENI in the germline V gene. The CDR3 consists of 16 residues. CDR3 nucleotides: TGTGCCAGCTCACCAAGGCTAGCGGGGAGCGACTACGAGCAGTACTTC. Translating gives CASSPRLAGSDYEQYF.

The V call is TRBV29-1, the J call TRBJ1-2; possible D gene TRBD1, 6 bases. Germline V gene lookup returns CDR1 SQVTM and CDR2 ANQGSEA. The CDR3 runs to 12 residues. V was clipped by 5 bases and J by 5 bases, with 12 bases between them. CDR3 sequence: CSVPGARYGYTF. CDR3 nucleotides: TGCAGCGTTCCGGGGGCGAGGTATGGCTACACCTTC.

The CDR3 reads CSAKESPGLSDTQYF. The CDR3 DNA is TGCAGTGCTAAAGAGAGCCCGGGACTGTCAGATACGCAGTATTTT. The chain employs TRBV20-1 and TRBJ2-3; D is perhaps TRBD2 (6 bases). Per the germline V gene, CDR1 is DFQATT and CDR2 is SNEGSKA (reference sequence). CDR3 size: 15 residues. V lost 4 bases and J 4 bases, leaving 18 bases between the germline ends.

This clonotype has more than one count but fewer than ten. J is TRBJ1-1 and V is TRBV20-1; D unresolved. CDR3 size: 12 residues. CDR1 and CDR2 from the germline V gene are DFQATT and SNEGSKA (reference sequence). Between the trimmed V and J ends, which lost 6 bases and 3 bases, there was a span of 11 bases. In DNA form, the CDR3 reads TGCAGTGCGAGGGAGCTGGACACTGAAGCTTTCTTT. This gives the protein CSARELDTEAFF.

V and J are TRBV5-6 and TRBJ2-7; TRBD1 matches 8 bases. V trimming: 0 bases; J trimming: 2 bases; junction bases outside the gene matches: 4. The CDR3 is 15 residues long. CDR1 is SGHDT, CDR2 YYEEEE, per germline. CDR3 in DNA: TGTGCCAGCAGCTTGGGGACAGGGACCCCCTACGAGCAGTACTTC. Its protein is CASSLGTGTPYEQYF.

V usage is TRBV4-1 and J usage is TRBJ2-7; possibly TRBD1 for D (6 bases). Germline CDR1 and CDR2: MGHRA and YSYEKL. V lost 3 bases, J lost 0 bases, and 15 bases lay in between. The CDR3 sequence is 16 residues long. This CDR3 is CASSQPGQPSSYEQYF. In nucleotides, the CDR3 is TGCGCCAGCAGCCAGCCCGGACAGCCGAGCTCCTACGAGCAGTACTTC.

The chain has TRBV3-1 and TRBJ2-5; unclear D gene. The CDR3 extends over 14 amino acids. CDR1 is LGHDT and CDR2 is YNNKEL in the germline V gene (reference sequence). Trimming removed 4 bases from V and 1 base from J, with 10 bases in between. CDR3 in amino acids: CASSLWDLQETQYF. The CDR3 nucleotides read TGTGCCAGCAGCCTCTGGGATCTCCAAGAGACCCAGTACTTC.

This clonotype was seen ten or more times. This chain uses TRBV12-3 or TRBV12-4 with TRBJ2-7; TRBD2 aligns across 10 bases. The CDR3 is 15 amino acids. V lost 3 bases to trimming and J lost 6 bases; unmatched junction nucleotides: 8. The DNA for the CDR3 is TGTGCCAGCAGTTTTACCAGCGGGGGGGCCGGCGAGCAGTACTTC. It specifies CASSFTSGGAGEQYF.